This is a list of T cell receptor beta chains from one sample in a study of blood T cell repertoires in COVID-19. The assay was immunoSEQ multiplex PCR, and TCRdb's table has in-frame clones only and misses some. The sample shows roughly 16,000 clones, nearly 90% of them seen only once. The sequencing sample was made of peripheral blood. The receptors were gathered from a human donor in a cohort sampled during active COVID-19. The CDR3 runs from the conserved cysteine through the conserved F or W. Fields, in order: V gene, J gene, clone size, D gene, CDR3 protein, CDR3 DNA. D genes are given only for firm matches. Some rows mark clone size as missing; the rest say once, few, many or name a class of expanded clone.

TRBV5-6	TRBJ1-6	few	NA	CASSYIMEGAQDSPLHF	TGTGCCAGCAGCTACATAATGGAAGGGGCACAGGATTCACCCCTCCACTTT
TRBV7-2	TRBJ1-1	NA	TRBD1	CASSFRTGYSAFF	TGTGCCAGCAGCTTCAGGACAGGGTATAGCGCTTTCTTT
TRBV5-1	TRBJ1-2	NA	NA	CASSFDRLYGYTF	TGCGCCAGCAGCTTCGACAGGCTCTATGGCTACACCTTC
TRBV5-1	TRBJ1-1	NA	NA	CASSLRMGPATEAFF	TGCGCCAGCAGCTTGAGGATGGGCCCGGCAACTGAAGCTTTCTTT
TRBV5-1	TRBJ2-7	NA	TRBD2	CASSLGPGAGRVYEQYF	TGCGCCAGCAGCTTGGGGCCGGGAGCGGGAAGGGTCTACGAGCAGTACTTC
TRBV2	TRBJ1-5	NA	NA	CASSEGQSNQPQHF	TGTGCCAGCAGTGAAGGGCAGTCCAATCAGCCCCAGCATTTT
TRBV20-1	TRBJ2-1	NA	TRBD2	CSASSGYTYNEQFF	TGCAGTGCTAGTAGCGGGTACACCTACAATGAGCAGTTCTTC
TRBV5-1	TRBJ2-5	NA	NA	CASSLVGTSQETQYF	TGCGCCAGCAGCTTGGTGGGCACTTCGCAAGAGACCCAGTACTTC
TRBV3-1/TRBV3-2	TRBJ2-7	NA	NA	CASSLVHEQYF	TGTGCCAGCAGCCTCGTCCACGAGCAGTACTTC
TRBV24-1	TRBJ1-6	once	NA	CATSDFHRVNSPLHF	TGTGCCACCAGTGATTTTCACAGGGTGAATTCACCCCTCCACTTT
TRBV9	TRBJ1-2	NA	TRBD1	CASSERTGGGYTF	TGTGCCAGCAGCGAGCGGACAGGGGGTGGCTACACCTTC
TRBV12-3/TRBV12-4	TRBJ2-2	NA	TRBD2	CASTTGGGGELFF	TGTGCCAGCACTACTGGGGGGGGCGGGGAGCTGTTTTTT
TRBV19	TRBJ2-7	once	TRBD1	CASSTWDRASEQYF	TGTGCCAGTAGTACCTGGGACAGGGCTAGCGAGCAGTACTTC
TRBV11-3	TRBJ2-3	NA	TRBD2	CASSRSGRDTQYF	TGTGCCAGCAGCAGAAGCGGGAGGGATACGCAGTATTTT
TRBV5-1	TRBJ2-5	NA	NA	CASSFEVTQGAETQYF	TGCGCCAGCAGCTTCGAGGTGACACAGGGAGCAGAGACCCAGTACTTC
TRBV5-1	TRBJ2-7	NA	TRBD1	CASSPMTGYAYEQYF	TGCGCCAGCAGCCCGATGACAGGGTACGCCTACGAGCAGTACTTC
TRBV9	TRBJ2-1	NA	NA	CASSVESSSGEQFF	TGTGCCAGCAGCGTAGAGAGTAGTTCCGGTGAGCAGTTCTTC